The present T cell receptor (beta chain) was sequenced within a study of T cell changes during pregnancy in multiple sclerosis. This CDR3 contains 15 residues. Germline lookup yields CDR1 MGHDK and CDR2 SYGVNS. V dropped 3 bases and J dropped 4 bases, with 15 bases sitting between them. Assay: immunoSEQ multiplex PCR; the TCRdb copy retains only in-frame clones and omits some. The table shows tens of thousands of clones, with about 94% occurring only once. The receptor was isolated from a female donor with multiple sclerosis, enrolled in a pregnancy study. Here the sequenced sample was peripheral blood, taken in the third trimester of pregnancy. The rearrangement joins TRBV25-1 to TRBJ1-2, with D possibly being TRBD1 (6 bases). The CDR3 bases are TGTGCCAGCAGTGACGAGGCAGGGGCAATCTATGGCTACACCTTC. Translated, it gives CASSDEAGAIYGYTF.